The clone carrying this T cell receptor beta chain was seen many times. What it binds is unknown. Germline CDR1 is SGHVS and CDR2 is FQNEAQ. With 2 bases removed from V and 5 bases from J, the gap between germline ends came to 12 bases. The CDR3 is 15 residues long. This specimen belongs to a study of CD8 T cells in ankylosing spondylitis. Study observations and caveats: In synovial fluid and blood from reactive arthritis, some motif variants were previously reported.

TCRdb processed the 5' RACE reads anew with MiXCR; each CDR3 protein has one entry. Of hundreds of thousands of distinct CDR3 sequences listed, 8.2% are singletons. The sequence was collected from a female donor with ankylosing spondylitis or in good health (not recorded which). The chain combines TRBV7-8 with TRBJ2-2, with a tentative D call TRBD1 (6 bases). What was sequenced was blood, either unsorted or a sorted T cell fraction (not recorded which). CDR3 region: CASSLRGMGTGELFF. The CDR3 DNA is TGTGCCAGCAGCTTAAGGGGGATGGGAACCGGGGAGCTGTTTTTT. The full variable domain, its missing parts supplied by reference TRBV7-8 and TRBJ2-2, is GAGVSQSPRYKVAKRGQDVALRCDPISGHVSLFWYQQALGQGPEFLTYFQNEAQLDKSGLPSDRFFAERPEGSVSTLKIQRTQQEDSAVYLCASSLRGMGTGELFFGEGSRLTVL.